This T cell receptor (beta chain) was sequenced during a study of beta chain features in type 1 diabetes. Germline V gene lookup returns CDR1 SEHNR and CDR2 FQNEAQ (reference sequence). The V end lost 1 base, the J end lost 3 bases, and 17 bases lay between the germline ends. This CDR3 has 17 amino acids. Sorting gave populations that all exceeded 98% purity. Expressed TCRB transcripts were sequenced, since all the RNA that had been isolated was reverse transcribed. The repertoire was sequenced with immunoSEQ multiplex PCR; TCRdb's copy has only in-frame clones and lacks some. The sample has about 330,000 clones, approximately 9.9% seen once.

Source material: naive CD4+ T cells from blood. This sequence originates from a woman in her 30s in good health. The V call is TRBV7-9, the J call TRBJ2-3; possibly TRBD2 for D (5 bases). The CDR3 region is CASSLVGGWANTDTQYF. As DNA, the CDR3 is TGTGCCAGCAGCTTAGTTGGAGGTTGGGCTAATACAGATACGCAGTATTTT.